Following are 9 T cell receptor beta chains from one sample sequenced in a study of blood T cells in healthy people across ages. With a J-beta primer mix and a sample-barcoded 5' primer, a second PCR ran about 7 to 11 cycles. TCRdb independently ran MiXCR on the 5' RACE reads; one entry per CDR3 protein. This sample has 920,000 or so distinct CDR3 sequences, with roughly 45% found just once. Sequenced sample: blood. These receptors were collected from a woman aged 60-75 years in good health.

For the CDR3, the DNA is TGCAGTGCTAGAGATCTCTGGGAAGACACCTTC. It translates to CSARDLWEDTF. The V gene is TRBV20-1, the J gene TRBJ1-2; D remains unclear. Germline-derived CDR1 and CDR2 are DFQATT and SNEGSKA (reference sequence). The germline V and J ends were trimmed by 0 bases and 12 bases, with 11 bases remaining between them. This CDR3 contains 11 residues.

This rearrangement joins TRBV29-1 to TRBJ2-7; no reliable D call. Germline CDR1 SQVTM, CDR2 ANQGSEA. The ends were cut back, 6 bases at V and 0 bases at J, with 9 bases in the middle. The CDR3 runs 12 residues. This CDR3 is CSVLTSSYEQYF. In nucleotides, the CDR3 is TGCAGCGTCCTGACATCCTCCTACGAGCAGTACTTC.

The V and J genes are TRBV4-2 and TRBJ2-1; D ambiguous. CDR1 LGHNA and CDR2 YNFKEQ come from the germline V gene. V was pared by 0 bases and J by 4 bases, with 19 bases between. The CDR3 consists of 18 residues. The CDR3 protein is CASSQEFGRMHVYNEQFF. DNA of the CDR3: TGTGCCAGCAGCCAAGAGTTCGGGCGGATGCACGTTTACAATGAGCAGTTCTTC.

The sample holds a few counts of this clonotype. The rearrangement uses TRBV29-1 and TRBJ1-2; 7 bases are a match to TRBD1. The CDR3 consists of 13 residues. The trim removed 6 bases at V and 8 bases at J, leaving 12 bases unmatched. Looked up from germline, CDR1 is SQVTM and CDR2 is ANQGSEA. DNA of the CDR3: TGCAGCGTGAGGGGGGGGGACAGACCCGGCTACACCTTC. Residues: CSVRGGDRPGYTF.

The chain recombines TRBV7-2 with TRBJ2-1, with TRBD1 matching 7 bases. The J call may be mistaken, given a closer DNA end match to TRBJ2-7. The germline V gene has CDR1 SGHTA and CDR2 FQGNSA. This CDR3 comprises 15 residues. CDR3 nucleotide sequence: TGTGCCAGCAGCCCGACAGGGTTCTCCTACAATGAGCAGTACTTC. Translated, it gives CASSPTGFSYNEQYF.

A few counts support this clonotype. The CDR3 spells CSGYSGPYNEQFF. CDR3 DNA: TGCAGTGGATATAGCGGGCCCTACAATGAGCAGTTCTTC. This sequence joins TRBV20-1 and TRBJ2-1; 7 bases map to TRBD2. Trimming removed 7 bases from V and 2 bases from J; junction bases left unmatched: 5. This CDR3 comprises 13 residues. Germline CDR1 is DFQATT and CDR2 is SNEGSKA (reference sequence).

This clonotype came up a few times. V gene TRBV3-1 combines with J gene TRBJ2-7; D is unresolved. The ends were cut back, 4 bases at V and 0 bases at J, with 10 bases in the middle. Germline V lookup: CDR1 LGHDT, CDR2 YNNKEL (reference sequence). This CDR3 has 14 residues. CDR3 bases: TGTGCCAGCAGCCCTACCTATACCTCCTACGAGCAGTACTTC. Its translation: CASSPTYTSYEQYF.

This clonotype has a handful of counts. The chain links TRBV6-1 to TRBJ1-2, with 8 bases aligning to TRBD1. Germline CDR1 reads MNHNS; CDR2 reads SASEGT. After removal of 3 bases from V and 5 bases from J, the junction contained 5 bases not matched to a gene. CDR3 length: 14 amino acids. CDR3 DNA: TGTGCCAGCAGTGATCCGAACAGGGGGTATGGCTACACCTTC. This sequence encodes CASSDPNRGYGYTF.

The chain uses TRBV6-5 and TRBJ2-1, with 16 nucleotides matching TRBD2. Germline trimming cut 2 bases from V and 6 bases from J; bases unmatched to any gene: 10. The CDR3 consists of 19 residues. CDR1 is MNHEY and CDR2 is SVGAGI in the germline V gene. CDR3 nucleotide sequence: TGTGCCAGCAGTTACCCGGGACTAGCGGGAGGGAGGTGGGGCAATGAGCAGTTCTTC. Translated: CASSYPGLAGGRWGNEQFF.